This T cell receptor (beta chain) came from a study of T cells in Graves' hyperthyroidism and ophthalmopathy. Per germline, CDR1 MNHNY and CDR2 SVGAGI (reference sequence). V lost 0 bases, J lost 5 bases, and 12 bases lay in between. This CDR3 comprises 15 residues. Amplified regions were TCR beta CDR3 sequences from RNA transcripts. During a first-round RT-PCR of the TCR CDR3, the HTBI primer set was used. TCRdb reprocessed the multiplex PCR reads via MiXCR and lists one record per CDR3 protein. The sample lists about 560,000 distinct CDR3 sequences, over 15% seen once, with around 19% in the top ten. For Graves' hyperthyroidism to be stable, ophthalmopathy could not progress within 18 months. Regarding this clonotype: The antigen is undetermined.

Study conclusions and caveats: Blood shared most expanded thyroid clonotypes above 0.001.

This TCR was recovered from a woman between 18 and 30 years old with Graves' hyperthyroidism. The V gene is TRBV6-6, the J gene TRBJ2-3; D possibly corresponds to TRBD2 (6 bases). Sequencing input: blood. DNA for the CDR3: TGTGCCAGCAGTTACTCGCGCGGGATAGTAGATACGCAGTATTTT. Residues: CASSYSRGIVDTQYF.